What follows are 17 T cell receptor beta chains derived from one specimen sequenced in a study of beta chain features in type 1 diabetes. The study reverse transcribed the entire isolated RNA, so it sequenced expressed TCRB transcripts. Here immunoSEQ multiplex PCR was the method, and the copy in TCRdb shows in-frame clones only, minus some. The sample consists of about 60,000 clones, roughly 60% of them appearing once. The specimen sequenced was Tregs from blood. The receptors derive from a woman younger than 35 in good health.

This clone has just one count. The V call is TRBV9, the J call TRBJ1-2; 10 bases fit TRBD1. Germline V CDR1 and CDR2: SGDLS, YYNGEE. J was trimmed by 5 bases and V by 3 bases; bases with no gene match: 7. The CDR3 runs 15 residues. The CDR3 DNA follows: TGTGCCAGCAGCGATCGGGACAGGGGATCATATGGCTACACCTTC. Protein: CASSDRDRGSYGYTF.

The CDR3 nucleotides are TGTGCCAGCTCACCCTTACAGGCCCATGAAGCTTTCTTT. It is translated as CASSPLQAHEAFF. The chain couples TRBV18 to TRBJ1-1, with D perhaps TRBD1 (5 bases). Trimming took 3 bases from V and 7 from J, leaving 12 bases between them. Germline V gene lookup returns CDR1 KGHSH and CDR2 LQKENI. CDR3 size: 13 residues.

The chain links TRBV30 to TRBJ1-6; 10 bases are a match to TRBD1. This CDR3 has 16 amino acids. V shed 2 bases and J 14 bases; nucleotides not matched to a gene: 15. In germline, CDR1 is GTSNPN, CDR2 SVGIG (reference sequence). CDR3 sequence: CAWSQPGGQGTLTLHF. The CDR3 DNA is TGTGCCTGGAGTCAGCCTGGGGGACAGGGGACCTTAACCCTCCACTTT.

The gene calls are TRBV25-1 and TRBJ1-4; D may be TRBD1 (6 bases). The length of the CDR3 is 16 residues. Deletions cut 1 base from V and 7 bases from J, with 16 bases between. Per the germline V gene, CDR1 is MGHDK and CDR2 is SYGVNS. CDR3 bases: TGTGCCAGCAGTGAATCCCTGGGGCAGGGGTCTGAAAAACTGTTTTTT. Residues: CASSESLGQGSEKLFF.

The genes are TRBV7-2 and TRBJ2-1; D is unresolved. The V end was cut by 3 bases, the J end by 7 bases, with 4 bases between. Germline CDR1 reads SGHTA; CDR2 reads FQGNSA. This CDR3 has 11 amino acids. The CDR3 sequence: CASSFVNEQFF. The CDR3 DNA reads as TGTGCCAGCAGCTTCGTAAATGAGCAGTTCTTC.

CDR3: CASSYYGTGVYNEQFF. The CDR3, as DNA: TGTGCCAGCAGTTATTACGGGACAGGGGTCTACAATGAGCAGTTCTTC. The chain is built from TRBV6-9 and TRBJ2-1, with 10 nucleotides matching TRBD1. This CDR3 has 16 amino acids. Germline V gene lookup returns CDR1 MNHGY and CDR2 SVAAGI. The junction had 3 bases not matched to a gene; V was cut back by 1 base and J by 3 bases.

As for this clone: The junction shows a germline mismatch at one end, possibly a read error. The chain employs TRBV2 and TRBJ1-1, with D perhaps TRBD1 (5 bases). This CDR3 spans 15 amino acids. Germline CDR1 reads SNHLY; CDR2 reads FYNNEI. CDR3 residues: CASGVGGWVKTEAFF. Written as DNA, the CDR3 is TGTGCCAGCGGGGTCGGGGGTTGGGTGAAAACTGAAGCTTTCTTT.

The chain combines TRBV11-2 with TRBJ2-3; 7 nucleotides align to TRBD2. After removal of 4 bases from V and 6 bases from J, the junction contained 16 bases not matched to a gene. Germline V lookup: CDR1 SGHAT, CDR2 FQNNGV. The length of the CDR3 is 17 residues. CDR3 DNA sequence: TGTGCCAGCAGCTCCGGGAGGTGGATCGGGATCGGGGATACGCAGTATTTT. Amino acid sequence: CASSSGRWIGIGDTQYF.

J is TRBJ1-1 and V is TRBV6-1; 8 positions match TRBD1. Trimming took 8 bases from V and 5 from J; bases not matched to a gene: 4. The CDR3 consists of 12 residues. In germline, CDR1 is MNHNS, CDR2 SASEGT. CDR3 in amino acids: CASDRGGTEAFF. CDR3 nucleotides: TGTGCCAGCGACAGGGGTGGGACTGAAGCTTTCTTT.

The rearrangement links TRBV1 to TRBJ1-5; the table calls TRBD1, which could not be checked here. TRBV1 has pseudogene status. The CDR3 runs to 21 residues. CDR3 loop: CTSSQEPQVARILNSNQPQHF. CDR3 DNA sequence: TGCACCAGCAGCCAAGAACCGCAGGTTGCACGGATCCTTAATAGCAATCAGCCCCAGCATTTT.

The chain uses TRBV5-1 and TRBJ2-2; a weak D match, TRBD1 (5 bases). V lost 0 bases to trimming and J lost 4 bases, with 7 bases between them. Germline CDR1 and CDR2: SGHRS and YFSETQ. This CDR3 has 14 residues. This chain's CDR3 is CASSLEGSTGELFF. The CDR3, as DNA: TGCGCCAGCAGCTTGGAGGGGTCCACCGGGGAGCTGTTTTTT.

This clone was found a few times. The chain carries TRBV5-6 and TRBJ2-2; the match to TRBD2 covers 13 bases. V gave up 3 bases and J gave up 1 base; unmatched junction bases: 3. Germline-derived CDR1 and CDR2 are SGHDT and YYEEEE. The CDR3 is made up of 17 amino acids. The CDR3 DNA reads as TGTGCCAGCAGCTCGGGACTAGCGGGGAGGAACACCGGGGAGCTGTTTTTT. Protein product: CASSSGLAGRNTGELFF.

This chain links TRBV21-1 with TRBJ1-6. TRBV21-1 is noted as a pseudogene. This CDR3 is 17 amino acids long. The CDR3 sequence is CASSKKTGASYNSPLHF. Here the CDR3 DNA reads TGTGCCAGCAGCAAAAAAACGGGAGCGTCCTATAATTCACCCCTCCACTTT.

The CDR3 sequence is CAWRGLNYEQYF. The CDR3 nucleotides are TGTGCCTGGAGGGGACTGAACTACGAGCAGTACTTC. The chain uses TRBV30 and TRBJ2-7, with D maybe TRBD2 (6 bases). The CDR3 is made up of 12 amino acids. The V end was cut by 3 bases, the J end by 3 bases, with 9 bases between. Germline V gene data show CDR1 as GTSNPN and CDR2 as SVGIG (reference sequence).

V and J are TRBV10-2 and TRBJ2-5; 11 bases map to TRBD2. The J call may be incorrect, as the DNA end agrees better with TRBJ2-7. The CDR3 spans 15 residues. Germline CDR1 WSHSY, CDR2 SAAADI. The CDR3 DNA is TGCGCCAGCAGTGATGGACTAGCGGGCTCCTACGAGCAGTACTTC. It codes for CASSDGLAGSYEQYF.

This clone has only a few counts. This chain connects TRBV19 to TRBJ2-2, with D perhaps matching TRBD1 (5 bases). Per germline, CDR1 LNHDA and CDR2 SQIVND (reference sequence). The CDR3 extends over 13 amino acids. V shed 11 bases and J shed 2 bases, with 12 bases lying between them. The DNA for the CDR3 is TGTGCCGCTGAGTGGGGCAACACCGGGGAGCTGTTTTTT. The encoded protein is CAAEWGNTGELFF.

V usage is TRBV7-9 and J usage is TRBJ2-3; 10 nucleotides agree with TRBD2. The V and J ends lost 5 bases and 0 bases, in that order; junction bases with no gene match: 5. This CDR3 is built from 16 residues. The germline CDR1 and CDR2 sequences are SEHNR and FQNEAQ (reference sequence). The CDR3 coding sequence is TGTGCCAGCAGCCTCGGGACTAGCGTGAGCACAGATACGCAGTATTTT. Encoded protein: CASSLGTSVSTDTQYF.